The rows below give T cell receptor beta chains drawn from one sample of a study of OX40 agonist ivuxolimab in advanced cancers. Produced via immunoSEQ multiplex PCR; TCRdb's table is partial and in-frame only. The table shows around 76,000 clones, with about 85% occurring only once. Sequenced material: CD4+ or CD8+ T cells sorted from blood, taken in a trial of the OX40 agonist ivuxolimab. All receptors come from an adult with an advanced solid tumor such as melanoma, head and neck, liver or kidney cancer. CDR3s leave out the opening cysteine and the closing phenylalanine or tryptophan. The D gene is left open where the match is weak. Size tells how often a clone was seen (once, few, many) or the class of an expanded clone, and some rows leave it out.

J gene | V gene | D gene | clone size | CDR3 protein
TRBJ2-7 | TRBV4-2 | TRBD2 | NA | ASSQRQGGYEQY
TRBJ1-1 | TRBV5-8 | NA | few | ASSLYRFNTEAF
TRBJ1-3 | TRBV2 | NA | NA | ASSSFREKVKSSGNTIY
TRBJ2-7 | TRBV11-3 | TRBD2 | NA | ASSLGGTSGFHEQY
TRBJ1-1 | TRBV7-8 | NA | NA | ASSWGPMNTEAF
TRBJ2-2 | TRBV7-8 | NA | NA | ASSLRGYTGELF
TRBJ1-2 | TRBV7-3 | TRBD1 | NA | ASSSQGPLNYGYT
TRBJ2-3 | TRBV7-9 | NA | NA | ASSLEVTDTQY
TRBJ1-2 | TRBV6-4 | NA | NA | ASSDQVAGFEVGANYGYT
NA | TRBV28 | NA | once | ASKGSGYEQY
TRBJ2-7 | TRBV27 | NA | NA | ASSLGPVYEQY
TRBJ2-1 | TRBV5-4 | NA | NA | ASSLSAWNEQF
TRBJ2-5 | TRBV27 | NA | NA | ASSLSRGQETQY
TRBJ1-1 | TRBV5-1 | NA | NA | ASSQGNPTHVNTEAF
TRBJ2-7 | TRBV6-1 | NA | NA | ASSLSPAYEQY
TRBJ2-7 | TRBV7-9 | NA | NA | ASSPPWGGYEQY
TRBJ2-2 | TRBV6-1 | TRBD2 | NA | ASDFGRETPGELF
TRBJ2-1 | TRBV4-2 | TRBD2 | NA | ASSQGLTSGRGDEQF
TRBJ1-1 | TRBV9 | NA | NA | ASSAGRSFITEAF
TRBJ1-1 | TRBV6-5 | NA | NA | ASSYLSGQGRPF
NA | TRBV28 | NA | NA | ASSLYPSYEQY
TRBJ2-1 | TRBV19 | TRBD2 | NA | ASSTRDRGGSDEQF
TRBJ2-5 | TRBV7-6 | NA | NA | ASSASRGPGETQY
TRBJ1-6 | TRBV19 | NA | NA | ASSINRNSPLH
TRBJ1-1 | TRBV7-6 | NA | NA | ASSSTAGKRAF
TRBJ2-5 | TRBV6-5 | TRBD2 | NA | ASSRLAGDIETQY
TRBJ2-4 | TRBV19 | NA | once | ASSLSELLIDIQY
TRBJ1-4 | TRBV5-4 | NA | NA | ASSRGGHPEKLF
TRBJ1-2 | TRBV7-9 | NA | NA | ASSFDYRAGYT
TRBJ2-2 | TRBV5-5 | TRBD2 | NA | ASSLDSGKLTGELF
TRBJ1-1 | TRBV29-1 | NA | NA | SVDWGARTEAF
TRBJ2-1 | TRBV5-6 | TRBD2 | few | ASSLGLAGNNEQF
TRBJ2-2 | TRBV11-2 | NA | NA | ASSLDLRGFPGELF
TRBJ2-1 | TRBV6-1 | TRBD2 | NA | ASSGTSGRAYNEQF
TRBJ1-1 | TRBV5-4 | NA | NA | ASSLAGNTEAF
TRBJ2-7 | TRBV4-3 | TRBD1 | NA | ASSQDGGVTGSSYEQY
TRBJ2-1 | TRBV6-5 | TRBD2 | few | ASSYGGGKNNEQF
TRBJ2-5 | TRBV4-3 | TRBD2 | NA | ASSLRGEGRAQY